The 12 T cell receptor beta chains below all came from one sample that was sequenced in a study of monozygotic twins with inflammatory bowel disease (dated by TCRdb to about 2019). The library was produced with 5' RACE. Instrument on record: Illumina HiSeq 2500. TCRdb reprocessed the reads and lists each CDR3 protein sequence as a single entry, with no DNA. The sample has tens of thousands of distinct CDR3 sequences on record. About 8% of the sample goes to the ten largest clones. The specimen was blood. These receptors originate from a human donor with ulcerative colitis or Crohn's disease, or a healthy co-twin of an affected twin (not recorded which).

The gene calls are TRBV18 and TRBJ2-5. Germline assignment: CDR1 KGHSH and CDR2 LQKENI. This CDR3 comprises 12 residues. CDR3 residues: CASSHYQETQYF. The full variable domain, completed using reference TRBV18 and TRBJ2-5, is NAGVMQNPRHLVRRRGQEARLRCSPMKGHSHVYWYRQLPEEGLKFMVYLQKENIIDESGMPKERFSAEFPKEGPSILRIQQVVRGDSAAYFCASSHYQETQYFGPGTRLLVL.

The rearrangement joins TRBV25-1 to TRBJ1-6. Germline CDR1 and CDR2: MGHDK and SYGVNS. The CDR3 is 14 residues long. CDR3 in amino acids: CASSRNSYNSPLHF.

The CDR3 sequence: CASSLVGLGPDTQYF. V is TRBV5-1 and J is TRBJ2-3; there is no DNA to check the TCRdb D call of TRBD2. Germline V gene data show CDR1 as SGHRS and CDR2 as YFSETQ. This CDR3 region has 15 residues.

The V gene is TRBV7-8, the J gene TRBJ1-1; lacking DNA, the TRBD1 call made by TCRdb goes unchecked. The CDR3 has 14 amino acids. Germline V gene data show CDR1 as SGHVS and CDR2 as FQNEAQ. The chain's CDR3 is CASSSGRTDTEAFF.

The chain employs TRBV4-2 and TRBJ1-4; the D gene TCRdb calls, TRBD1, cannot be checked with no DNA. This CDR3 comprises 14 residues. Germline-derived CDR1 and CDR2 are LGHNA and YNFKEQ. CDR3 sequence: CASSQQGADEKLFF.

The chain uses TRBV4-2 and TRBJ2-1; TCRdb reports TRBD1, a call that lacks DNA to check it against. This CDR3 comprises 17 residues. Germline V gene data show CDR1 as LGHNA and CDR2 as YNFKEQ. The CDR3 loop reads CASSPLVGGSSYNEQFF.

This chain connects TRBV12-3 or TRBV12-4 to TRBJ1-6. The CDR3 is made up of 15 amino acids. The CDR3 region is CASSFRVRARSPLHF.

This chain connects TRBV5-1 to TRBJ1-1; the D call from TCRdb, TRBD1, cannot be confirmed without DNA. From germline, CDR1 is SGHRS and CDR2 YFSETQ. This CDR3 spans 13 amino acids. CDR3 residues: CASSTVRTGEAFF.

J is TRBJ2-7 and V is TRBV3-1; TCRdb's D call of TRBD2 is untestable without DNA. This CDR3 is built from 18 residues. Germline V gene sequence: CDR1 LGHDT, CDR2 YNNKEL (reference sequence). CDR3: CASSQDPFQRGLQNEQYF.

V gene TRBV20-1 combines with J gene TRBJ2-5; TCRdb proposes TRBD2, but this gene call is untestable without DNA. This CDR3 is built from 18 residues. Germline-derived CDR1 and CDR2 are DFQATT and SNEGSKA (reference sequence). The CDR3 loop is CSARVRVERTPGRETQYF.

CDR3 in amino acids: CASTSGGGWGDTEAFF. The chain recombines TRBV27 with TRBJ1-1; the TCRdb call, TRBD1, lacks DNA for checking. The CDR3 extends over 16 amino acids. CDR1 and CDR2 (germline): MNHEY, SMNVEV (reference sequence).

The rearrangement joins TRBV27 to TRBJ1-4; TCRdb's D call, TRBD1, is unchecked because there is no DNA. The CDR3 loop spans 16 amino acids. Germline CDR1 reads MNHEY; CDR2 reads SMNVEV (reference sequence). The CDR3 sequence: CASSLSSGTVNEKLFF.